These 21 T cell receptor beta chains originate from one sample sequenced in a study of neurological immune-mediated disorders. One entry per CDR3 protein results from TCRdb running MiXCR on the 5' RACE reads. This repertoire shows approximately 87,000 distinct CDR3 sequences, roughly an eighth found once; its top ten account for roughly 6.8%. The source material was PBMCs. The source is a woman between 45 and 60 years old in good health.

V and J are TRBV7-9 and TRBJ1-1; D is perhaps TRBD1 (5 bases). The V gene lost 5 bases and the J gene lost 3 bases, with 13 bases spanning the gap. Germline CDR1 is SEHNR and CDR2 is FQNEAQ (reference sequence). The CDR3 is made up of 14 amino acids. The CDR3 loop is CASSLSQAYTEAFF. CDR3 DNA sequence: TGTGCCAGCAGCCTCTCACAGGCTTACACTGAAGCTTTCTTT. Supplemented by reference TRBV7-9 and TRBJ1-1, the full variable domain reads DTGVSQNPRHKITKRGQNVTFRCDPISEHNRLYWYRQTLGQGPEFLTYFQNEAQLEKSRLLSDRFSAERPKGSFSTLEIQRTEQGDSAMYLCASSLSQAYTEAFFGQGTRLTVV.

There are many counts of this clonotype. The rearrangement links TRBV7-2 to TRBJ1-2, with 7 bases aligning to TRBD1. The germline gives CDR1 SGHTA, CDR2 FQGNSA. After removal of 5 bases from V and 4 bases from J, the junction contained 4 bases not matched to a gene. CDR3 length: 13 residues. The CDR3: CASSPDRFYGYTF. CDR3 nucleotide sequence: TGTGCCAGCAGCCCGGACAGGTTCTATGGCTACACCTTC.

V usage is TRBV4-2 and J usage is TRBJ2-1; no reliable D call. This CDR3 has 17 amino acids. Trimming left V 1 base short and J 0 bases short, with 13 bases between. Germline CDR1 is LGHNA and CDR2 is YNFKEQ. CDR3 in DNA: TGTGCCAGCAGCCAAGTCGCGATAGAGAGCTCCTACAATGAGCAGTTCTTC. This sequence encodes CASSQVAIESSYNEQFF.

The V and J genes are TRBV5-1 and TRBJ1-1, with D possibly being TRBD1 (6 bases). This CDR3 spans 15 amino acids. V lost 2 bases and J lost 6, with 17 bases in between. Germline V gene sequence: CDR1 SGHRS, CDR2 YFSETQ. In DNA, the CDR3 is TGCGCCAGCAGCTTCGTGGCAGGGGCCTCCTCTGAAGCTTTCTTT. Its translation: CASSFVAGASSEAFF.

This clonotype occurred many times. V is TRBV6-5 and J is TRBJ1-1, with a possible D match to TRBD1 (5 bases). CDR3 length: 14 residues. The V and J ends lost 2 bases and 4 bases respectively, with 11 bases between them. Germline-derived CDR1 and CDR2 are MNHEY and SVGAGI. In nucleotides, the CDR3 is TGTGCCAGCAGTTACAATTCCGGGGGCACTGAAGCTTTCTTT. This sequence encodes CASSYNSGGTEAFF.

This clonotype was seen repeatedly, ten times or more. This chain connects TRBV6-5 to TRBJ1-3; no firm D call. Germline CDR1 reads MNHEY; CDR2 reads SVGAGI. The V gene lost 0 bases and the J gene lost 0 bases, with 12 bases spanning the gap. This CDR3 spans 17 amino acids. The CDR3: CASSYSQELSSGNTIYF. The CDR3 DNA reads TGTGCCAGCAGTTACTCGCAGGAATTGAGCTCTGGAAACACCATATATTTT.

This clonotype was seen repeatedly, ten times or more. The chain employs TRBV28 and TRBJ2-1; D call uncertain. CDR1 and CDR2 (germline): MDHEN, SYDVKM. The CDR3 extends over 13 amino acids. With 7 bases removed from V and 3 bases from J, the gap between germline ends came to 10 bases. As DNA, the CDR3 is TGTGCCAGCACCGTCCCCCACTACAATGAGCAGTTCTTC. It translates to CASTVPHYNEQFF.

The chain recombines TRBV7-9 with TRBJ2-2; TRBD2 matches 11 bases. The CDR3 sequence is 16 residues long. Germline lookup yields CDR1 SEHNR and CDR2 FQNEAQ (reference sequence). The junction had 6 bases not matched to a gene; V was cut back by 9 bases and J by 0 bases. The CDR3 bases are TGTGCCAGAACCGGGACTAGCGGTTCGAACACCGGGGAGCTGTTTTTT. Protein: CARTGTSGSNTGELFF.

This clonotype has at least ten counts. The genes are TRBV2 and TRBJ2-3, with 9 bases that match TRBD1. Germline values: CDR1 SNHLY, CDR2 FYNNEI. Trimming cost V 6 bases and J 3 bases; bases outside gene matches: 4. The CDR3 sequence is 14 residues long. This chain's CDR3 is CASRRDRATDTQYF. CDR3 nucleotide sequence: TGTGCCAGCAGGCGGGACAGGGCGACAGATACGCAGTATTTT. Together with reference TRBV2 and TRBJ2-3, the CDR3 gives the full variable domain: EPEVTQTPSHQVTQMGQEVILRCVPISNHLYFYWYRQILGQKVEFLVSFYNNEISEKSEIFDDQFSVERPDGSNFTLKIRSTKLEDSAMYFCASRRDRATDTQYFGPGTRLTVL.

This clonotype was counted at least ten times. J is TRBJ1-4 and V is TRBV27, with 10 bases aligning to TRBD1. This CDR3 spans 19 amino acids. The germline CDR1 and CDR2 sequences are MNHEY and SMNVEV (reference sequence). The V segment lost 4 bases and the J segment 7 bases; nucleotides outside the gene matches: 18. The CDR3 here is CASSSIPPRQGALGEKLFF. In nucleotides, the CDR3 is TGTGCCAGCAGTTCCATCCCCCCGCGACAGGGGGCTTTAGGTGAAAAACTGTTTTTT.

This clonotype was picked up many times. The rearrangement uses TRBV29-1 and TRBJ1-4; perhaps TRBD1 as D (5 bases). The CDR3 runs 13 residues. With 7 bases removed from V and 0 bases from J, the gap between germline ends came to 9 bases. Germline V gives CDR1 SQVTM, CDR2 ANQGSEA. The CDR3 DNA follows: TGCAGCGGCAGGGACGCAACTAATGAAAAACTGTTTTTT. Translation gives CSGRDATNEKLFF.

This clonotype occurred many times. The chain has TRBV12-3 or TRBV12-4 and TRBJ1-4; TRBD1 might be the D (6 bases). V was cut by 6 bases and J by 8 bases, with 16 bases left in between. The CDR3 is made up of 14 amino acids. The CDR3 nucleotides are TGTGCCAGCAGCCGAGACAGGATTCCGGAAAAACTGTTTTTT. This translates into CASSRDRIPEKLFF.

This clonotype was observed a handful of times. The rearrangement links TRBV5-1 to TRBJ2-5, with 9 bases identical to TRBD2. The CDR3 is 16 amino acids. The germline gives CDR1 SGHRS, CDR2 YFSETQ. Germline trimming cut 5 bases from V and 5 bases from J; bases unmatched to any gene: 13. The CDR3 sequence: CASSFGTSPPPETQYF. In nucleotides, the CDR3 is TGCGCCAGCAGTTTCGGGACTAGCCCCCCCCCGGAGACCCAGTACTTC.

This clonotype showed up many times. The gene calls are TRBV12-3 or TRBV12-4 and TRBJ2-1; D is undetermined. The germline V and J ends were trimmed by 3 bases and 7 bases, with 7 bases remaining between them. This CDR3 comprises 12 residues. Here the CDR3 reads CASSFTGNEQFF. CDR3 DNA sequence: TGTGCCAGCAGTTTTACGGGTAATGAGCAGTTCTTC.

This clonotype was counted once. The chain recombines TRBV20-1 with TRBJ2-1; D might be TRBD1 (5 bases). This CDR3 is built from 14 residues. The germline gives CDR1 DFQATT, CDR2 SNEGSKA (reference sequence). V lost 4 bases and J lost 4, with 14 bases in between. The CDR3 sequence: CSAIGAFTYNEQFF. The CDR3 region has the DNA TGCAGTGCTATAGGGGCATTCACGTACAATGAGCAGTTCTTC.

This clonotype was counted many times. This chain uses TRBV24-1 with TRBJ2-1, with 15 bases matching TRBD2. J was trimmed by 8 bases and V by 7 bases; bases with no gene match: 8. The germline V gene encodes CDR1 KGHDR and CDR2 SFDVKD. This CDR3 is 16 amino acids long. The CDR3 is CATSPGLAGGTDEQFF. The CDR3 DNA reads as TGTGCCACCAGCCCGGGACTAGCGGGAGGAACGGATGAGCAGTTCTTC.

The rearrangement uses TRBV12-3 or TRBV12-4 and TRBJ1-1; D uncertain. Between the trimmed V and J ends, which lost 7 bases and 1 base, there was a span of 10 bases. CDR3 length equals 13 residues. The CDR3 DNA reads TGTGCCAGCACAAACCTGAGGAACACTGAAGCTTTCTTT. Translation gives CASTNLRNTEAFF.

This clonotype showed up many times. The V call is TRBV6-2 or TRBV6-3, the J call TRBJ1-1, with 10 bases fitting TRBD1. This CDR3 contains 13 residues. Germline CDR1 and CDR2: MNHEY and SVGEGT. The junction had 8 bases not matched to a gene; V was cut back by 10 bases and J by 6 bases. DNA for the CDR3: TGTGCCAACCGGGACAGGGGATGGTCTGAAGCTTTCTTT. It specifies CANRDRGWSEAFF.

In its sample, this clonotype was seen a few times. V gene TRBV5-1 combines with J gene TRBJ2-7; the match to TRBD2 covers 7 bases. This CDR3 contains 14 residues. The germline gives CDR1 SGHRS, CDR2 YFSETQ. Trimming at V came to 0 bases and at J to 3 bases, leaving 3 bases not matched to a gene. The CDR3 region is CASSLAGGNYEQYF. The CDR3 DNA is TGCGCCAGCAGCTTGGCCGGGGGGAACTACGAGCAGTACTTC.

In its sample, this clonotype was seen many times. This sequence joins TRBV5-1 and TRBJ2-7; TRBD1 aligns across 8 bases. Germline CDR1 is SGHRS and CDR2 is YFSETQ. V lost 4 bases, J lost 4 bases, and 4 bases stayed unmatched. CDR3 length equals 13 residues. CDR3 coding DNA: TGCGCCAGCAGCCAGGGGGCAGAGTACGAGCAGTACTTC. The encoded protein is CASSQGAEYEQYF. The variable domain in full, completed from reference TRBV5-1 and TRBJ2-7, reads KAGVTQTPRYLIKTRGQQVTLSCSPISGHRSVSWYQQTPGQGLQFLFEYFSETQRNKGNFPGRFSGRQFSNSRSEMNVSTLELGDSALYLCASSQGAEYEQYFGPGTRLTVT.

There are many counts of this clonotype. The chain joins TRBV28 to TRBJ2-7, with no clear D. This CDR3 is built from 13 residues. The germline V gene encodes CDR1 MDHEN and CDR2 SYDVKM. V was pared by 6 bases and J by 3 bases, with 12 bases between. The CDR3 DNA reads as TGTGCCAGCAGGTCATTTCAGCGCTACGAGCAGTACTTC. This gives the protein CASRSFQRYEQYF. The full variable domain, in which reference TRBV28 and TRBJ2-7 provide the parts outside the CDR3, is DVKVTQSSRYLVKRTGEKVFLECVQDMDHENMFWYRQDPGLGLRLIYFSYDVKMKEKGDIPEGYSVSREKKERFSLILESASTNQTSMYLCASRSFQRYEQYFGPGTRLTVT.